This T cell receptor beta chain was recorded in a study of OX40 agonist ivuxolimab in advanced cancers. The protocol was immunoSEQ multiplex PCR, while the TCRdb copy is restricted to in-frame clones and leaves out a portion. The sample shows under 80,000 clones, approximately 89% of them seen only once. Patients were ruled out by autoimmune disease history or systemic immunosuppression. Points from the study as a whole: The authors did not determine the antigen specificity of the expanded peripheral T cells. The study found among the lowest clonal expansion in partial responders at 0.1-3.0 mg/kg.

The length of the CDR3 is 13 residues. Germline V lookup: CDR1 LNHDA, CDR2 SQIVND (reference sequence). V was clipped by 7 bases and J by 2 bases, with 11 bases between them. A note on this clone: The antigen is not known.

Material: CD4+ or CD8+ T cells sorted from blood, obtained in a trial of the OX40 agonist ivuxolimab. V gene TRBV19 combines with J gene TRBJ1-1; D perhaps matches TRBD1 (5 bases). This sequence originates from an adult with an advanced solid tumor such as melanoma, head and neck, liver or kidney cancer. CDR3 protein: CASNSWGNTEAFF. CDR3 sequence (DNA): TGTGCCAGTAATTCCTGGGGCAACACTGAAGCTTTCTTT.